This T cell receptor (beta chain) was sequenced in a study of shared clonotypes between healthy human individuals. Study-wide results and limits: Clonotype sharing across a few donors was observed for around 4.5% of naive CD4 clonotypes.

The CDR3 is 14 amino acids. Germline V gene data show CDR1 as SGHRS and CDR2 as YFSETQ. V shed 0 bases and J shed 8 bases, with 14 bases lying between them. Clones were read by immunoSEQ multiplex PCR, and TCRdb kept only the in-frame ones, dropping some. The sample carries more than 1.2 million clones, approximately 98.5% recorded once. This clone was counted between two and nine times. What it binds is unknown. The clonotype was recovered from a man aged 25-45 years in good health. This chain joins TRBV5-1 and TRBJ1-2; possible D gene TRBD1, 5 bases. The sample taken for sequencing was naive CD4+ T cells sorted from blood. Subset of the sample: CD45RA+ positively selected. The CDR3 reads CASSLAGQGEGYTF. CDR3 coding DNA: TGCGCCAGCAGCTTGGCAGGGCAGGGAGAGGGCTACACCTTC.